These T cell receptor beta chains were read from a single sample in a study of CD8 T cells in Susac syndrome. TCRdb reprocessed the immunoSEQ multiplex PCR reads with MiXCR, giving one entry per CDR3 protein. Of some 170,000 distinct CDR3 sequences listed, over 90% are singletons. Sequencing was carried out using CD4+ T cells from PBMCs. The origin of the receptors is a human donor with Susac syndrome. Both conserved end residues are part of each CDR3. Fields, in order: D gene, V gene, J gene, CDR3 DNA, CDR3 protein. The D gene is left open where the match is weak.

NA	TRBV18	TRBJ2-7	TGTGCCAGCTCACCGAGAGGCGCAAGCTCCTACGAGCAGTACTTC	CASSPRGASSYEQYF
TRBD1	TRBV5-6	TRBJ2-7	TGTGCCAGCAGTGGTCCCGAGACAGGGACGAGTTCTTCGGAGTACTTC	CASSGPETGTSSSEYF
TRBD1	TRBV30	TRBJ2-5	TGTGCCTGGAGTGTACGGGGTCGGGGGACAGGGAAAGAGACCCAGTACTTC	CAWSVRGRGTGKETQYF
TRBD1	TRBV28	TRBJ2-7	TGTGCCAGCAGTTTTTCGGGGACAGTGGGGGCCTACGAGCAGTACTTC	CASSFSGTVGAYEQYF
TRBD2	TRBV27	TRBJ2-7	TGTGCCAGCAGTTTATCGCGGGGGCCTAGCGGGAGTCGCGCTTCGTACGAGCAGTACTTC	CASSLSRGPSGSRASYEQYF
NA	TRBV11-2	TRBJ1-2	TGTGCCAGCAGCTTAGGGGGCTACTATGGCTACACCTTC	CASSLGGYYGYTF
TRBD1	TRBV20-1	TRBJ1-5	TGCAGTGCTAGGGAGACAGGGCCTCTCAATCAGCCCCAGCATTTT	CSARETGPLNQPQHF
NA	TRBV6-2/TRBV6-3	TRBJ2-7	TGTGCCAGCAGCCGCAGGGGGGCCCTCTACGAGCAGTACTTC	CASSRRGALYEQYF
NA	TRBV5-6	TRBJ1-2	TGTGCCAGCAGCGGGATCTATGGCTACACCTTC	CASSGIYGYTF
NA	TRBV7-8	TRBJ2-3	TGTGCCAGCAGCTCGACACTAGCAAACGCGGGAGATACGCAGTATTTT	CASSSTLANAGDTQYF
TRBD2	TRBV20-1	TRBJ2-3	TGCAGTGCTCCTAATAGCGGGGCAAGCACAGATACGCAGTATTTT	CSAPNSGASTDTQYF
NA	TRBV7-2	TRBJ2-5	TGTGCCAGCAGCTTCCAAGGGGGGGCCCAAGAGACCCAGTACTTC	CASSFQGGAQETQYF